Reported below is one T cell receptor beta chain. CDR1 and CDR2 from the germline V gene are SGDLS and YYNGEE. This CDR3 is 17 amino acids long. The junction had 10 bases not matched to a gene; V was cut back by 0 bases and J by 2 bases. This sample is part of a study of T cell changes during pregnancy in multiple sclerosis. Clones were sequenced by immunoSEQ multiplex PCR, and TCRdb holds only the in-frame ones, with some missing. The table shows 40,000 or so clones, with around 90% occurring only once. This chain uses TRBV9 with TRBJ1-2; 7 positions agree with TRBD1. This material consisted of CD8+ T cells from peripheral blood mononuclear cells, taken before pregnancy. This TCR came from a female donor with multiple sclerosis, enrolled in a pregnancy study. The CDR3 bases are TGTGCCAGCAGCGTAGGTAGAGGGGGCACTTTCAACTATGGCTACACCTTC. It codes for CASSVGRGGTFNYGYTF.